The clone carrying this TCR beta chain has only a few counts. Its antigen is unknown. Trimming left V 6 bases short and J 0 bases short, with 13 bases between. CDR1 and CDR2 (germline): MDHEN, SYDVKM. There are 15 residues in the CDR3. The hyperthyroidism was newly diagnosed and had lasted under 2 months; the patients were aged 18 to 65. This entry belongs to a study of T cells in Graves' hyperthyroidism and ophthalmopathy. Study-wide background: Peripheral blood sampling occurred at initial diagnosis, before any treatment. The study, taken as a whole, reports: Most clonotypes expanded in thyroid above 0.001 were likewise present in blood.

Researchers took RNA transcripts and amplified the TCR beta CDR3 regions from them. During a first-round RT-PCR of the TCR CDR3, the HTBI primer set was used. TCRdb re-called the multiplex PCR reads through MiXCR, storing one row per CDR3 protein. Among around 690,000 distinct CDR3 sequences, around 15% were seen once, and the ten largest hold about a sixth. The sequence was obtained from a man in his fifties with Graves' hyperthyroidism. Source material: blood. The chain carries TRBV28 and TRBJ2-3; D is perhaps TRBD2 (5 bases). CDR3 sequence reads: CASSPQAASTDTQYF. In nucleotides, the CDR3 is TGTGCCAGCAGCCCTCAAGCGGCTAGCACAGATACGCAGTATTTT.